A selection of T cell receptor beta chains follows, all from one sample in a study of control samples from healthy donors and cancer patients. This table comes from immunoSEQ multiplex PCR, and its TCRdb copy is limited to in-frame clones, with some not included. The sample has around 160,000 clones, 93% seen once. Sequences were obtained from blood. The receptors were sampled from a man aged 18 to 30 in good health. Both conserved end residues are part of each CDR3. Fields, in order: J gene, CDR3 length, clone size, V gene, D gene, CDR3 DNA, CDR3 protein. The D gene is left open where the match is weak. Where a row states a size, it is once, few, many or the class of an expanded clone; other rows omit it.

TRBJ2-5 11 - TRBV7-8 - TGTGCCAGCAGCCACGAAGAGACCCAGTACTTC CASSHEETQYF
TRBJ2-6 15 - TRBV3-1/TRBV3-2 - TGTGCCAGCAGCCAAGTCAGCTCTGGGGCCAACGTCCTGACTTTC CASSQVSSGANVLTF
TRBJ2-4 14 - TRBV28 TRBD1 TGTGCCAGCAGTTTTAGACAGGGGAAAAACATTCAGTACTTC CASSFRQGKNIQYF
TRBJ2-7 15 - TRBV27 TRBD2 TGTGCCAGCAGTTCCGCCTCGAGGACTAGCAGTCCCCAGTACTTC CASSSASRTSSPQYF
TRBJ1-1 15 - TRBV7-9 - TGTGCCACCCCCCCGTCAGGGCCTATGAACACTGAAGCTTTCTTT CATPPSGPMNTEAFF
TRBJ1-1 15 - TRBV9 - TGTGCCAGCAGCGTAGACCCGGTGTCGAACACTGAAGCTTTCTTT CASSVDPVSNTEAFF
TRBJ2-7 13 - TRBV19 - TGTGCCACCACGTCGGGACATGGGGCCGAGCAGTACTTC CATTSGHGAEQYF
TRBJ2-2 16 - TRBV7-3 - TGTGCCAGCAGCTTAGAGGGGCGCTGCTCCACCGGGGAGCTGTTTTTT CASSLEGRCSTGELFF
TRBJ1-2 14 - TRBV10-2 - TGCGCCAGCAGTGACCGCGAACAGCTCTATGGCTACACCTTC CASSDREQLYGYTF
TRBJ2-7 14 - TRBV19 - TGTGCCAGTAGTATGGGGGGCTTCGGATACGAGCAGTACTTC CASSMGGFGYEQYF
TRBJ1-1 14 - TRBV30 TRBD1 TGTGCCTGGAGTGTGGGAGGGGGCACCACTGAAGCTTTCTTT CAWSVGGGTTEAFF
TRBJ2-2 16 - TRBV5-3 TRBD1 TGTGCCAGAAGCCCGGGACAGCCCCAATACACCGGGGAGCTGTTTTTT CARSPGQPQYTGELFF
TRBJ1-6 14 - TRBV6-5 - TGTGCCAGCAGTCGCGATCAGGCGGGCTCACCCCTCCACTTT CASSRDQAGSPLHF
TRBJ2-1 14 - TRBV9 - TGTGCCAGCAGCCCGGGAGCGAGTATCAATGAGCAGTTCTTC CASSPGASINEQFF
TRBJ1-5 14 few TRBV6-5 TRBD1 TGTGCCACAGCGACAGGGGTCTACAATCAGCCCCAGCATTTT CATATGVYNQPQHF
TRBJ1-5 15 - TRBV12-5 - TGTGCTAGTGGTTTGGTTGCGGATAGCAATCAGCCCCAGCATTTT CASGLVADSNQPQHF
TRBJ2-3 14 - TRBV5-1 - TGCGCCAGCCAGGGGGGACCGAACACAGATACGCAGTATTTT CASQGGPNTDTQYF
TRBJ2-7 11 once TRBV6-5 - TGTGCCAGCAGTTACTCGTCCGAGCAGTACTTC CASSYSSEQYF
TRBJ1-6 19 - TRBV24-1 - TGTGCCACCAGTGATTTTTCGCCCTCCAGGCGCTCCTATAATTCACCCCTCCACTTT CATSDFSPSRRSYNSPLHF
TRBJ1-2 14 - TRBV5-6 - TGTGCCAGCAGCCCTACAGGCCGATTTTATGGCTACACCTTC CASSPTGRFYGYTF
TRBJ1-2 14 - TRBV5-1 - TGCGCCAGCAGCCCCTCGGCAGCTAACTATGGCTACACCTTC CASSPSAANYGYTF
TRBJ1-1 14 - TRBV5-1 - TGCGCCAGCAGCTATTCATTAGGGAACACTGAAGCTTTCTTT CASSYSLGNTEAFF
TRBJ2-3 15 once TRBV24-1 - TGTGCCACCAGTGATTTTAACAGGGACACAGATACGCAGTATTTT CATSDFNRDTDTQYF
TRBJ2-1 16 - TRBV11-3 TRBD2 TGTGCCAGCAGCTCCGGGACTAGCGGGACTTCAGATGAGCAGTTCTTC CASSSGTSGTSDEQFF
TRBJ1-1 14 - TRBV9 TRBD1 TGTGCCAGCGGCACAGGGGCCATGAACACTGAAGCTTTCTTT CASGTGAMNTEAFF